The 27 T cell receptor beta chains reported below all come from one sample, sequenced in a study of cytomegalovirus exposure and HLA in healthy donors. In the PCR, 60 Vbeta and 13 Jbeta primers were used. Libraries were prepared by immunoSEQ multiplex PCR; TCRdb keeps only in-frame clonotypes and omits some of them. The sample has fewer than 200,000 clones, 80% seen once. Source material: PBMCs. The receptors stem from a male donor in good health and CMV-seronegative.

The rearrangement uses TRBV19 and TRBJ1-2; 8 nucleotides agree with TRBD1. Germline CDR1 LNHDA, CDR2 SQIVND (reference sequence). V was pared by 5 bases and J by 7 bases, with 12 bases of the junction left unmatched. This CDR3 region has 15 residues. The CDR3 protein is CASSLRDRYPSGYTF. DNA of the CDR3: TGTGCCAGTAGTCTCCGGGACAGGTACCCAAGTGGCTACACCTTC.

This chain joins TRBV5-1 and TRBJ2-1, with 12 bases aligning to TRBD2. The length of the CDR3 is 16 residues. Trimming took 4 bases from V and 1 from J; bases not matched to a gene: 3. CDR1 is SGHRS, CDR2 YFSETQ, per germline. The CDR3 loop is CASSGGLAGSYNEQFF. For the CDR3, the DNA is TGCGCCAGCAGCGGCGGACTAGCGGGGTCCTACAATGAGCAGTTCTTC.

V and J are TRBV5-5 and TRBJ1-1; 8 positions match TRBD1. Trimming at V came to 3 bases and at J to 0 bases, leaving 16 bases not matched to a gene. This CDR3 has 19 residues. CDR1 SGHKS and CDR2 YYEKEE come from the germline V gene (reference sequence). The CDR3 reads CASSYRALGGQGLNTEAFF. In DNA form, the CDR3 reads TGTGCCAGCAGCTACCGTGCTTTGGGCGGACAGGGACTGAACACTGAAGCTTTCTTT.

This CDR3 is CSAPRGFYGYTF. The CDR3 bases are TGCAGCGCCCCCCGGGGGTTCTATGGCTACACCTTC. The chain joins TRBV29-1 to TRBJ1-2, with D perhaps TRBD1 (5 bases). Germline V gene sequence: CDR1 SQVTM, CDR2 ANQGSEA. V dropped 7 bases and J dropped 4 bases, with 13 bases sitting between them. This CDR3 comprises 12 residues. Based on the CDR3 plus reference TRBV29-1 and TRBJ1-2, the full variable domain is SAVISQKPSRDICQRGTSLTIQCQVDSQVTMMFWYRQQPGQSLTLIATANQGSEATYESGFVIDKFPISRPNLTFSTLTVSNMSPEDSSIYLCSAPRGFYGYTFGSGTRLTVV.

This chain links TRBV9 with TRBJ1-4, with D possibly TRBD1 on 5 matching bases. CDR1 is SGDLS, CDR2 YYNGEE, per germline. Trimming left V 0 bases short and J 3 bases short, with 12 bases between. This CDR3 is 16 amino acids long. CDR3 coding DNA: TGTGCCAGCAGCGTAGCGGGGGGGACGGCTAATGAAAAACTGTTTTTT. Translated, it gives CASSVAGGTANEKLFF.

As for this clone: Other DNA sequences in the sample encode the same CDR3. This chain links TRBV19 with TRBJ1-6; 8 bases fit TRBD1. This CDR3 has 16 amino acids. J lost 10 bases, V lost 3 bases, and 11 bases had no gene match. Germline V gene lookup returns CDR1 LNHDA and CDR2 SQIVND (reference sequence). The CDR3 DNA sequence: TGTGCCAGTAGTATTTCCGGACAGGGAATAAGCTCACCCCTCCACTTT. Amino acid sequence: CASSISGQGISSPLHF.

The chain couples TRBV6-5 to TRBJ1-1; D gene unclear. Germline CDR1 MNHEY, CDR2 SVGAGI. The germline V and J ends were trimmed by 6 bases and 0 bases, with 14 bases remaining between them. CDR3 length: 15 residues. The chain's CDR3 is CASSYDDTLNTEAFF. The CDR3 nucleotides read TGTGCCAGCAGCTATGATGACACATTGAACACTGAAGCTTTCTTT.

The chain carries TRBV6-5 and TRBJ2-3; TRBD2 agrees at 9 bases. In germline, CDR1 is MNHEY, CDR2 SVGAGI. The CDR3 contains 14 residues. V lost 6 bases to trimming and J lost 6 bases; unmatched junction nucleotides: 7. CDR3 nucleotides: TGTGCCAGCAGCCCCAGCGGGGGGTTCGATACGCAGTATTTT. Residues: CASSPSGGFDTQYF.

The rearrangement joins TRBV7-8 to TRBJ2-3, with 8 nucleotides matching TRBD2. This CDR3 contains 16 residues. The V segment lost 5 bases and the J segment 2 bases; nucleotides outside the gene matches: 9. Germline V gene sequence: CDR1 SGHVS, CDR2 FQNEAQ. CDR3 region: CASSQGPAGDTDTQYF. The DNA of the CDR3 is TGTGCCAGCAGCCAAGGTCCAGCGGGGGACACAGATACGCAGTATTTT.

The chain has TRBV27 and TRBJ2-5, with TRBD2 as a possible D gene (5 bases). V was cut by 1 base and J by 0 bases, with 15 bases left in between. The CDR3 runs 17 residues. CDR1 MNHEY and CDR2 SMNVEV come from the germline V gene (reference sequence). CDR3 region: CASSLYHPGTHQETQYF. CDR3 nucleotides: TGTGCCAGCAGTTTATACCACCCGGGAACGCACCAAGAGACCCAGTACTTC.

The V gene is TRBV7-8, the J gene TRBJ1-1, with a possible D match to TRBD1 (5 bases). The V gene's germline CDR1 is SGHVS and CDR2 FQNEAQ. The CDR3 spans 15 residues. V was clipped by 5 bases and J by 0 bases, with 13 bases between them. The CDR3 DNA sequence: TGTGCCAGCAGCCACAGGACGCGTATGAACACTGAAGCTTTCTTT. Its protein is CASSHRTRMNTEAFF.

V is TRBV10-3 and J is TRBJ2-2, with 11 nucleotides matching TRBD2. Losses at the gene ends were 7 bases for V and 0 bases for J; bases not matched to a gene: 4. This CDR3 spans 16 amino acids. Germline CDR1 reads ENHRY; CDR2 reads SYGVKD. The CDR3 coding sequence is TGTGCCATCACTACGGGACTAGCGGCGAACACCGGGGAGCTGTTTTTT. This translates into CAITTGLAANTGELFF.

The chain carries TRBV10-1 and TRBJ2-2; 9 nucleotides line up with TRBD1. CDR1 is WNHNN, CDR2 SYGVQD, per germline (reference sequence). Trimming removed 3 bases from V and 9 bases from J; junction bases left unmatched: 8. This CDR3 has 15 residues. This chain's CDR3 is CASSDPGQGRRELFF. CDR3 DNA: TGCGCCAGCAGTGACCCGGGACAGGGACGCCGGGAGCTGTTTTTT.

This clone appeared once. The chain links TRBV10-3 to TRBJ1-6, with 7 bases matching TRBD1. The CDR3 runs to 17 residues. Trimming took 1 base from V and 0 from J; bases not matched to a gene: 3. Germline lookup yields CDR1 ENHRY and CDR2 SYGVKD. The CDR3 loop is CAISELDRSSYNSPLHF. CDR3 DNA sequence: TGTGCCATCAGTGAGTTGGACAGGAGCTCCTATAATTCACCCCTCCACTTT.

The chain links TRBV5-6 to TRBJ1-5, with D maybe TRBD1 (6 bases). The germline CDR1 and CDR2 sequences are SGHDT and YYEEEE. The length of the CDR3 is 16 residues. Trimming left V 4 bases short and J 6 bases short, with 20 bases between. The CDR3 DNA follows: TGTGCCAGCAGCGTAGGGGGACCCCTCCTCAGTCAGCCCCAGCATTTT. Amino acid sequence: CASSVGGPLLSQPQHF.

This clone came up once. J is TRBJ1-3 and V is TRBV7-6; D is unclear. V was shortened by 3 bases and J by 1 base, with 10 bases between the two germline ends. CDR1 and CDR2 from the germline V gene are SGHVS and FNYEAQ. The CDR3 covers 15 residues. The CDR3 loop reads CASSFSSGSGNTIYF. DNA of the CDR3: TGTGCCAGCAGCTTTAGCTCCGGGTCTGGAAACACCATATATTTT.

The chain is built from TRBV6-6 and TRBJ1-2, with TRBD1 identical over 8 bases. The CDR3 spans 14 residues. CDR1 is MNHNY, CDR2 SVGAGI, per germline (reference sequence). Losses at the gene ends were 7 bases for V and 5 bases for J; bases not matched to a gene: 9. In nucleotides, the CDR3 is TGTGCCAGCACCCGGGACAGGCCCGATTATGGCTACACCTTC. It translates to CASTRDRPDYGYTF.

A remark on this clone: One junction end does not reproduce the germline sequence, and a read error may be involved. Other nucleotide sequences in the sample specify the same CDR3. The V gene is TRBV6-5, the J gene TRBJ1-4; D not certain. Germline V gene sequence: CDR1 MNHEY, CDR2 SVGAGI. This CDR3 is built from 14 residues. The CDR3 DNA reads as TGTGCCAGCAGGCGACTTGCAACTAATGAAAAGCTGTTTTTT. Translation: CASRRLATNEKLFF.

This clone was found a few times. The chain recombines TRBV4-3 with TRBJ1-1; no clear D gene. Germline V gene lookup returns CDR1 LGHNA and CDR2 YSLEER. Trimming stripped 0 bases from V and 3 bases from J, with 8 bases between. The CDR3 totals 14 residues. CDR3 DNA: TGCGCCAGCAGCCAAGATCGCGGGGACACTGAAGCTTTCTTT. It is translated as CASSQDRGDTEAFF.

The chain joins TRBV12-5 to TRBJ2-7, with 9 positions matching TRBD1. With V trimmed by 5 bases and J by 3 bases, 2 bases remained unmatched. This CDR3 spans 13 amino acids. From germline, CDR1 is LGHNT and CDR2 FRNRAP. The CDR3 DNA is TGTGCTAGTGGTGGGACAGGGAGCTACGAGCAGTACTTC. This translates into CASGGTGSYEQYF. Filled out from reference TRBV12-5 and TRBJ2-7, the complete variable domain reads DARVTQTPRHKVTEMGQEVTMRCQPILGHNTVFWYRQTMMQGLELLAYFRNRAPLDDSGMPKDRFSAEMPDATLATLKIQPSEPRDSAVYFCASGGTGSYEQYFGPGTRLTVT.

The chain is built from TRBV5-1 and TRBJ1-2; unclear D gene. V lost 3 bases and J 0 bases, leaving 12 bases between the germline ends. The CDR3 spans 15 residues. The germline V gene has CDR1 SGHRS and CDR2 YFSETQ. CDR3 DNA: TGCGCCAGCAGCTCCAACTCCGGAGCTAACTATGGCTACACCTTC. It yields the protein CASSSNSGANYGYTF.

The J gene is TRBJ2-3, the V gene TRBV7-6, with 8 nucleotides matching TRBD1. J gave up 2 bases and V 5 bases, and 6 bases lay outside the gene matches. The CDR3 extends over 15 amino acids. The germline V gene encodes CDR1 SGHVS and CDR2 FNYEAQ. The CDR3 reads CASSPGTGFTDTQYF. In DNA, the CDR3 is TGTGCCAGCAGCCCGGGGACAGGATTCACAGATACGCAGTATTTT.

This chain connects TRBV7-9 to TRBJ1-6, with D unclear. Germline CDR1 is SEHNR and CDR2 is FQNEAQ (reference sequence). The ends were cut back, 5 bases at V and 5 bases at J, with 4 bases in the middle. The CDR3 runs to 12 residues. This CDR3 is CASSPDNSPLHF. In nucleotides, the CDR3 is TGTGCCAGCAGCCCCGATAATTCACCCCTCCACTTT.

This clone showed up just once. The chain links TRBV9 to TRBJ2-2; 9 bases are shared with TRBD1. V lost 3 bases to trimming and J lost 7 bases; unmatched junction nucleotides: 7. The germline CDR1 and CDR2 sequences are SGDLS and YYNGEE. The CDR3 loop spans 15 amino acids. The CDR3 DNA sequence: TGTGCCAGCAGCGCTCACAGGGGGCGTCACGGGGAGCTGTTTTTT. It yields the protein CASSAHRGRHGELFF.

The V and J genes are TRBV10-3 and TRBJ2-2; unclear D gene. Trimming took off 0 bases at V and 5 bases at J, with 13 bases between the two ends. This CDR3 is 16 amino acids long. Germline V CDR1 and CDR2: ENHRY, SYGVKD. CDR3 protein: CAISESVADNTGELFF. CDR3 bases: TGTGCCATCAGTGAGTCGGTGGCTGACAATACCGGGGAGCTGTTTTTT.

The gene calls are TRBV5-1 and TRBJ2-7; 9 bases align to TRBD1. This CDR3 spans 17 amino acids. V dropped 0 bases and J dropped 4; count of bases not matched to a gene: 11. Germline values: CDR1 SGHRS, CDR2 YFSETQ. As DNA, the CDR3 is TGCGCCAGCAGCTTGGTGCCCCTAACAGGGGGCGGTTACGAGCAGTACTTC. Amino acid sequence: CASSLVPLTGGGYEQYF.

This clone showed up just a few times. The V gene is TRBV10-3, the J gene TRBJ1-1, with 7 nucleotides matching TRBD1. The CDR3 covers 17 residues. Looked up from germline, CDR1 is ENHRY and CDR2 is SYGVKD. The V segment lost 6 bases and the J segment 2 bases; nucleotides outside the gene matches: 15. The CDR3 sequence: CAIRSSPSTGLNTEAFF. DNA of the CDR3: TGTGCCATCAGATCCTCACCATCGACAGGGTTAAACACTGAAGCTTTCTTT.